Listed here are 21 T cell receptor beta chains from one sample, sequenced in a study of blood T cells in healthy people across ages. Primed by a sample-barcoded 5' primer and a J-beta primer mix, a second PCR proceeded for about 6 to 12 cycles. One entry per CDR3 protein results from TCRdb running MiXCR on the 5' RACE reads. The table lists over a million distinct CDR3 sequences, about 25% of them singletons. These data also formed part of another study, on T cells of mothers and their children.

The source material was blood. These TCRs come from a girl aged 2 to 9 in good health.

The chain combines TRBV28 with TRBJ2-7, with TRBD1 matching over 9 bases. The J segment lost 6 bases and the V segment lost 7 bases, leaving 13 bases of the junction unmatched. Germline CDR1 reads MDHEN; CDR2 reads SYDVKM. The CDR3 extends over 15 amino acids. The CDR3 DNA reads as TGTGCCAGCACCGTAACGGACAGGGGCTTTGTCGAGCAGTACTTC. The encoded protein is CASTVTDRGFVEQYF. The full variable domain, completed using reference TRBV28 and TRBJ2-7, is DVKVTQSSRYLVKRTGEKVFLECVQDMDHENMFWYRQDPGLGLRLIYFSYDVKMKEKGDIPEGYSVSREKKERFSLILESASTNQTSMYLCASTVTDRGFVEQYFGPGTRLTVT.

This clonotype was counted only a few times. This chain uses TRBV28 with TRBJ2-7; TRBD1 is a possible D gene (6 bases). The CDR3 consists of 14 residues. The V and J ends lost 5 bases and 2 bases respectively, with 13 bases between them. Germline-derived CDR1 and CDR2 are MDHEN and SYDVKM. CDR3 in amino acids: CASSKPEGAYEQYF. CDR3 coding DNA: TGTGCCAGCAGTAAGCCTGAGGGGGCCTACGAGCAGTACTTC.

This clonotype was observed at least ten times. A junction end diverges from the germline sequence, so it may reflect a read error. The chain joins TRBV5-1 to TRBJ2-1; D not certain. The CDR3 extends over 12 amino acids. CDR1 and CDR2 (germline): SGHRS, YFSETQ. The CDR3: CASSFGSNEQFF. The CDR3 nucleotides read TGTGCCAGCAGTTTTGGGTCCAATGAGCAGTTCTTC.

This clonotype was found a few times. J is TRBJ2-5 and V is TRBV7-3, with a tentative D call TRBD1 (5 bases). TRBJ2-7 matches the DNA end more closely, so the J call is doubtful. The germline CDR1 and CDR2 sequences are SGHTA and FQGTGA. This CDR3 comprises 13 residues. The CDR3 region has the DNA TGTGCCAGCAGAGGGGCGAGTGAGGACGAGCAGTACTTC. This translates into CASRGASEDEQYF.

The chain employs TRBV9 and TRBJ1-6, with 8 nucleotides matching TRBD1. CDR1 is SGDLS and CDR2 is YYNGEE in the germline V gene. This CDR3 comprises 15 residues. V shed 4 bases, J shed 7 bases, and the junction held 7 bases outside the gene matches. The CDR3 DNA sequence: TGTGCCAGCAGCATCGCCACAGGGGGGAATTCACCCCTCCACTTT. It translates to CASSIATGGNSPLHF.

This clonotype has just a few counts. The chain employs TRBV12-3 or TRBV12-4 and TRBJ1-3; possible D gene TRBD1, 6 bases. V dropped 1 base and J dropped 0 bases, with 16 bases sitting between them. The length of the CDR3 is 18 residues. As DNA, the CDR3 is TGTGCCAGCAGTTTAGTGTCAGGGGATCTCCTCTCTGGAAACACCATATATTTT. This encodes CASSLVSGDLLSGNTIYF.

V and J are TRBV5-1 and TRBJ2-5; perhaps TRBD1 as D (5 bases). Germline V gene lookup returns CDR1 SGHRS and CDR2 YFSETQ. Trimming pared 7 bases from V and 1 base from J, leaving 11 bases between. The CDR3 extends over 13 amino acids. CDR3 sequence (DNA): TGCGCCAGCTATCCAGGGCCCCAAGAGACCCAGTACTTC. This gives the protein CASYPGPQETQYF. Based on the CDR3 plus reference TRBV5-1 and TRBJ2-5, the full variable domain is KAGVTQTPRYLIKTRGQQVTLSCSPISGHRSVSWYQQTPGQGLQFLFEYFSETQRNKGNFPGRFSGRQFSNSRSEMNVSTLELGDSALYLCASYPGPQETQYFGPGTRLLVL.

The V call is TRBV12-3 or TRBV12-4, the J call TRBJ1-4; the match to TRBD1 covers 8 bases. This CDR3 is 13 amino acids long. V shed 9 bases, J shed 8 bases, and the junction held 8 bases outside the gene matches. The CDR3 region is CASQSRGREKLFF. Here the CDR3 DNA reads TGTGCCAGTCAAAGCAGGGGGCGGGAAAAACTGTTTTTT.

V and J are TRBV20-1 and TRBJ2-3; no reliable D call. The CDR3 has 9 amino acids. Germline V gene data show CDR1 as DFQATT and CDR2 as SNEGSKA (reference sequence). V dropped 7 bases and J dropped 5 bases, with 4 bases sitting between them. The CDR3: CSGGDTQYF. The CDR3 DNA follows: TGCAGTGGGGGAGATACGCAGTATTTT.

CDR3 region: CASSQESGEQFF. The CDR3 coding sequence is TGTGCCAGCAGCCAAGAATCGGGTGAGCAGTTCTTC. The rearrangement uses TRBV3-1 and TRBJ2-1; no firm D call. The CDR3 totals 12 residues. Between the trimmed V and J ends, which lost 0 bases and 9 bases, there was a span of 6 bases. Germline CDR1 LGHDT, CDR2 YNNKEL (reference sequence).

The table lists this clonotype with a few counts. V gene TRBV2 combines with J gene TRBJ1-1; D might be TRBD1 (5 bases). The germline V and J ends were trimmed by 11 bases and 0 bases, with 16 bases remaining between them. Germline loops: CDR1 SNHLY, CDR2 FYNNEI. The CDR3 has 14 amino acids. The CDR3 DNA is TGTGCCCGCTCAGGGATAGGTGTGAACACTGAAGCTTTCTTT. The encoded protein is CARSGIGVNTEAFF.

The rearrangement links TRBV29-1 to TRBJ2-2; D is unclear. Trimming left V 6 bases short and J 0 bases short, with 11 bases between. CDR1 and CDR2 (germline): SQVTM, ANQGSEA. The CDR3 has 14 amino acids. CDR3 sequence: CSVGTETNTGELFF. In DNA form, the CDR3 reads TGCAGCGTCGGAACAGAGACGAACACCGGGGAGCTGTTTTTT.

CDR3 in DNA: TGCAGCGTTGGAGGGCTAGGATCAGATACGCAGTATTTT. Its protein product is CSVGGLGSDTQYF. The chain couples TRBV29-1 to TRBJ2-3; weak D call: TRBD2 (5 bases). V dropped 4 bases and J dropped 4 bases, with 12 bases sitting between them. The length of the CDR3 is 13 residues. Per germline, CDR1 SQVTM and CDR2 ANQGSEA.

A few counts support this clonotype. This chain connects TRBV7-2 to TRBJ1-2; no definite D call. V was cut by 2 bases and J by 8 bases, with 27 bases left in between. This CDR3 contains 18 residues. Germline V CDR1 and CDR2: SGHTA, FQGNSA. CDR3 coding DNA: TGTGCCAGCAGCTTAATCGGTGGCCTGACTGGATCTATGGCGGGCTACACCTTC. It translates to CASSLIGGLTGSMAGYTF.

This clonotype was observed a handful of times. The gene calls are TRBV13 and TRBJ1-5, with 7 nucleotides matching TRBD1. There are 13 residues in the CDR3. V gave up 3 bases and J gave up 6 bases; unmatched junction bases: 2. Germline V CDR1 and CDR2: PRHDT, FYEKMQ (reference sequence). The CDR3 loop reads CASSLDRSQPQHF. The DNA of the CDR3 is TGTGCCAGCAGCTTGGACAGGAGTCAGCCCCAGCATTTT.

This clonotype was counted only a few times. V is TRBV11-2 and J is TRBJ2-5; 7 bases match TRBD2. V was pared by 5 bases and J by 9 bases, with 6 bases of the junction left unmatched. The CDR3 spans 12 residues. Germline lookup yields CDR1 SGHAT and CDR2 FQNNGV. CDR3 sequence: CASSLTSEAQYF. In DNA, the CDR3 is TGTGCCAGCAGCCTAACTAGCGAGGCCCAGTACTTC.

This CDR3 reads CASSVEGVRGLDEQYF. The CDR3 nucleotides read TGTGCCAGCAGCGTAGAAGGTGTCAGGGGGCTCGACGAGCAGTACTTC. The chain employs TRBV9 and TRBJ2-7, with 8 bases matching TRBD1. J gave up 5 bases and V 0 bases, and 10 bases lay outside the gene matches. Germline V CDR1 and CDR2: SGDLS, YYNGEE. The CDR3 has 16 residues.

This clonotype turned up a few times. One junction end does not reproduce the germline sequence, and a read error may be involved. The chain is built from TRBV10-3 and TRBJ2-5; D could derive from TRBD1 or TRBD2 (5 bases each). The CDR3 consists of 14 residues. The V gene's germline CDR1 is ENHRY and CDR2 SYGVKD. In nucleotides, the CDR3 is TGTGTCATCACCGAGGGCCCAGGGCAAGAGACCCAGTACTTC. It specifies CVITEGPGQETQYF.

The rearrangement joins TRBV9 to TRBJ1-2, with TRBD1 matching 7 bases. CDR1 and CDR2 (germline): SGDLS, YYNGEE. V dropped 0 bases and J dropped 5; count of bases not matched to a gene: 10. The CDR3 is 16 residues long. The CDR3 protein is CASSVGYRTGTYGYTF. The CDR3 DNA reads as TGTGCCAGCAGCGTAGGTTACCGGACAGGCACATATGGCTACACCTTC.

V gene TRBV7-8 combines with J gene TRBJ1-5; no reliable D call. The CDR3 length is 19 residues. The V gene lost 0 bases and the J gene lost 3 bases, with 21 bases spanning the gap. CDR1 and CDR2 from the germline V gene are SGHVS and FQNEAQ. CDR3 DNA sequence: TGTGCCAGCAGCTTAGCGCCTGCCTTTCTCGGACCATACAATCAGCCCCAGCATTTT. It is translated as CASSLAPAFLGPYNQPQHF. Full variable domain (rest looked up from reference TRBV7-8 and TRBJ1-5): GAGVSQSPRYKVAKRGQDVALRCDPISGHVSLFWYQQALGQGPEFLTYFQNEAQLDKSGLPSDRFFAERPEGSVSTLKIQRTQQEDSAVYLCASSLAPAFLGPYNQPQHFGDGTRLSIL.

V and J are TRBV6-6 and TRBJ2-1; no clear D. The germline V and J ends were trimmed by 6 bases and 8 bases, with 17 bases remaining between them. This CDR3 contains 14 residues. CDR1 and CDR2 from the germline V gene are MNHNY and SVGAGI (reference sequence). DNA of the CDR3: TGTGCCAGCAGCTCGACGTCTACTGGGGATGAGCAGTTCTTC. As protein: CASSSTSTGDEQFF.